This note documents a single TCR beta chain sequence. The CDR3 totals 16 residues. Trimming cost V 5 bases and J 3 bases, with 17 bases left between them. Germline values: CDR1 SEHNR, CDR2 FQNEAQ (reference sequence). Authors' processing steps: Amplification with reference gene primers provided the estimates of nucleated cell counts. Sequencing was performed with immunoSEQ multiplex PCR; in TCRdb, only in-frame clones are kept and a portion is missing. The V and J calls and clone size come from that table; D and trimming were worked out from the DNA. The table has 200,000 to 250,000 clones, about nine tenths seen once. The data originate from a study of blood T cell repertoires in COVID-19. The overall study: The origin of the acute and convalescent COVID-19 samples was the United States, Italy and Spain.

The TCR comes from a man aged 25 to 40 who had recovered from COVID-19. The V call is TRBV7-9, the J call TRBJ2-1, with no clear D. The sample consisted of peripheral blood. CDR3 amino acids: CASSLPLTPLYNEQFF. DNA of the CDR3: TGTGCCAGCAGCCTGCCACTCACCCCTCTCTACAATGAGCAGTTCTTC.